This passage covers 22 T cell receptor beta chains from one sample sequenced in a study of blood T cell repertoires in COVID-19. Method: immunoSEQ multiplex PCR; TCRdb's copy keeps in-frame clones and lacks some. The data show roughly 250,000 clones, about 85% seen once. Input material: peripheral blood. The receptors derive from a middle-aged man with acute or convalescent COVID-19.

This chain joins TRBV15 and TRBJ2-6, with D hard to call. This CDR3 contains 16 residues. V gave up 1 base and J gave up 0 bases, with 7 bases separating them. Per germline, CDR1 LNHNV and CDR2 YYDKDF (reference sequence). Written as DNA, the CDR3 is TGTGCCACCAGCAGAGTCACATACTCTGGGGCCAACGTCCTGACTTTC. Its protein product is CATSRVTYSGANVLTF.

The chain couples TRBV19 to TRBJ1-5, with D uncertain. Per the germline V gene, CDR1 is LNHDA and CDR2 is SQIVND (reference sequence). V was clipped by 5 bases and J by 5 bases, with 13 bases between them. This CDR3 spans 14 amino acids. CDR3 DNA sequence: TGTGCCAGTAGTTTCCGGGAGATTCATCAGCCCCAGCATTTT. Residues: CASSFREIHQPQHF.

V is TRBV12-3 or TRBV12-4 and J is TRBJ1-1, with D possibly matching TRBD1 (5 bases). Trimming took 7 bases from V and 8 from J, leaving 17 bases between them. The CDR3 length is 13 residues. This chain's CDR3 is CASNLQGSLEAFF. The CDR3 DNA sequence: TGTGCCAGCAACCTCCAGGGTAGTCTAGAAGCTTTCTTT.

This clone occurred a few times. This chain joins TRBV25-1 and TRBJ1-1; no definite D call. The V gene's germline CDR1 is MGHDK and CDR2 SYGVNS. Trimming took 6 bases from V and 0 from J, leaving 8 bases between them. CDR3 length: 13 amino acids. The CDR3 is CASRAEVNTEAFF. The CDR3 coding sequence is TGTGCCAGCAGAGCTGAAGTGAACACTGAAGCTTTCTTT.

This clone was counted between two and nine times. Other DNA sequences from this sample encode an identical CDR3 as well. The CDR3 reads CASSSGQPNTEAFF. The DNA for the CDR3 is TGCGCCAGCAGCTCGGGACAGCCGAACACTGAAGCTTTCTTT. The J gene is TRBJ1-1, the V gene TRBV5-1; 7 bases align to TRBD1. Unmatched junction bases numbered 3, after V lost 3 bases and J lost 1 base. The CDR3 totals 14 residues. Germline V gene lookup returns CDR1 SGHRS and CDR2 YFSETQ.

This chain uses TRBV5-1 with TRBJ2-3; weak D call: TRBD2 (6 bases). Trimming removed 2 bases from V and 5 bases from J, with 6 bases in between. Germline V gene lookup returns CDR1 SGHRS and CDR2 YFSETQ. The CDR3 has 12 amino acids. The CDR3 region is CASSFGGDTQYF. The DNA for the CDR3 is TGCGCCAGCAGCTTCGGGGGAGATACGCAGTATTTT.

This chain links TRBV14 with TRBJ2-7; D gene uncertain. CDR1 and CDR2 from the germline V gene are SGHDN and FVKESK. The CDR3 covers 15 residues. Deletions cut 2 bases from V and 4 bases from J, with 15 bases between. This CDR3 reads CASSQSPLSFYEQYF. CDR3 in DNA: TGTGCCAGCAGCCAAAGTCCCCTAAGCTTTTACGAGCAGTACTTC.

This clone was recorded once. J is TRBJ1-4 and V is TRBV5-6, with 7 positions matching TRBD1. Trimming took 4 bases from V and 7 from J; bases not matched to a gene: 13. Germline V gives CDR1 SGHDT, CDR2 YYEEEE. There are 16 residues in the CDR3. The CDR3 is CASSAITQGTIEKLFF. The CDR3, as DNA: TGTGCCAGCAGCGCGATAACACAGGGGACAATTGAAAAACTGTTTTTT.

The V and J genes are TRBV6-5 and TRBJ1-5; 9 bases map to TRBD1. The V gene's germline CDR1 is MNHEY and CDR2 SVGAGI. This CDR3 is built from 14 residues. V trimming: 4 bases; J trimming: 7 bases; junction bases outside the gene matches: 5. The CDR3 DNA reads TGTGCCAGCAGTTCGACAGGGGGGGACCAGCCCCAGCATTTT. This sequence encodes CASSSTGGDQPQHF.

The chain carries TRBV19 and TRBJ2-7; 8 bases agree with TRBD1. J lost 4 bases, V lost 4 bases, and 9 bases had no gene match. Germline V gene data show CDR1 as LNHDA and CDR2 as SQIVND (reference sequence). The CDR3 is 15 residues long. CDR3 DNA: TGTGCCAGTAGTAAGGCCGGGACAGGAACATACGAGCAGTACTTC. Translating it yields CASSKAGTGTYEQYF.

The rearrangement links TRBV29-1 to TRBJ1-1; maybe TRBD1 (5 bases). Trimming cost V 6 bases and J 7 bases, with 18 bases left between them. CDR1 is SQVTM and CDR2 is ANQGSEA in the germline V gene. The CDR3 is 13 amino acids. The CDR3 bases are TGCAGCGTACGTGACAGCGAATCGATTGAAGCTTTCTTT. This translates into CSVRDSESIEAFF.

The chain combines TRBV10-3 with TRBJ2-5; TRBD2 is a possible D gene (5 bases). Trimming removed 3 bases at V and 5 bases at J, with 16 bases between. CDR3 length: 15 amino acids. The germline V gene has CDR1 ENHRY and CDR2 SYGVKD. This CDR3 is CAISDRGFNGETQYF. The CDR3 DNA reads TGTGCCATCAGTGATCGGGGATTCAACGGGGAGACCCAGTACTTC.

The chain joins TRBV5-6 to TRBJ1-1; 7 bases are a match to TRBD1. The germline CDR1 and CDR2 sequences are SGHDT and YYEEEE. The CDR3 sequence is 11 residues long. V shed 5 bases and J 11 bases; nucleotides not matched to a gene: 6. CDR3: CASSTGTVAFF. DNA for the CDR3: TGTGCCAGCAGTACAGGGACAGTGGCTTTCTTT.

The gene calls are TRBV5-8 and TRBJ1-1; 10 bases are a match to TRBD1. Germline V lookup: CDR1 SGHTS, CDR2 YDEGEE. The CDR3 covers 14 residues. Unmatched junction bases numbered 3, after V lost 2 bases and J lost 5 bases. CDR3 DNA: TGTGCCAGCAGCTTTGACAGGGGGCTTACTGAAGCTTTCTTT. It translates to CASSFDRGLTEAFF.

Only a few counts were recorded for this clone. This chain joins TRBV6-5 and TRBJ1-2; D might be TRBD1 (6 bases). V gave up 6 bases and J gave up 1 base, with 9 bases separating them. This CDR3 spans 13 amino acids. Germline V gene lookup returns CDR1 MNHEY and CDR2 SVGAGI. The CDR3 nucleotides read TGTGCCAGCAGGCTGGACAGTAACTATGGCTACACCTTC. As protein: CASRLDSNYGYTF.

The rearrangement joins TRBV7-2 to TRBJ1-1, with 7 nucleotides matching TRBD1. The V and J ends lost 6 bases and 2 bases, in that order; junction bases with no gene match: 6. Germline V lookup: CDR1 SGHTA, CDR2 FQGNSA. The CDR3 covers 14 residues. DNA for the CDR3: TGTGCCAGCAGTACGGGACAGCCAAACACTGAAGCTTTCTTT. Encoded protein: CASSTGQPNTEAFF.

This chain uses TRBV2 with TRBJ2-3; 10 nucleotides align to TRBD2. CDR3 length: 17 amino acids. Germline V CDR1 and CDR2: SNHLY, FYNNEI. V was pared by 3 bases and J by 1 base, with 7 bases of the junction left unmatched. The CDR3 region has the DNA TGTGCCAGCAGTGACGGAAAGAGCGGGGGGGGCACAGATACGCAGTATTTT. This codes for CASSDGKSGGGTDTQYF. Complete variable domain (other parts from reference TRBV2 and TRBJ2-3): EPEVTQTPSHQVTQMGQEVILRCVPISNHLYFYWYRQILGQKVEFLVSFYNNEISEKSEIFDDQFSVERPDGSNFTLKIRSTKLEDSAMYFCASSDGKSGGGTDTQYFGPGTRLTVL.

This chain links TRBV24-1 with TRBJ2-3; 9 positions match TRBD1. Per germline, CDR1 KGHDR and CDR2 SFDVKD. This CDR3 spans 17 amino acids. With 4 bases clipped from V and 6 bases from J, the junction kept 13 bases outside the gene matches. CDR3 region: CATSDSTGGVHTDTQYF. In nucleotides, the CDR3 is TGTGCCACCAGTGACTCCACAGGGGGCGTCCATACGGATACGCAGTATTTT.

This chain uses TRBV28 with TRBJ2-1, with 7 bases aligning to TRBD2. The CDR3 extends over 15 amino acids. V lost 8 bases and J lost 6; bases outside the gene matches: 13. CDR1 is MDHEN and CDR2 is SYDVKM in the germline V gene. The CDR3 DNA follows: TGTGCCAGCTCCTCCCGGGGGGTAAAGGGCAATGAGCAGTTCTTC. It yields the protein CASSSRGVKGNEQFF.

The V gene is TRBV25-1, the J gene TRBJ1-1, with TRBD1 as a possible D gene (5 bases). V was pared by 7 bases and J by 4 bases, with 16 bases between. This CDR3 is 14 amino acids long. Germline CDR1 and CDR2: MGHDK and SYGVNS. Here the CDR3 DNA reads TGTGCCAGCATTCCCCGGGGGGTAGGCACTGAAGCTTTCTTT. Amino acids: CASIPRGVGTEAFF.

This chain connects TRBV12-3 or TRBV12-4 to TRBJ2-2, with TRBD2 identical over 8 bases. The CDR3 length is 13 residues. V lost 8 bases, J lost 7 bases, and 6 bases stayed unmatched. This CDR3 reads CASFGGAIGELFF. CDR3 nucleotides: TGTGCCAGCTTCGGGGGGGCGATCGGGGAGCTGTTTTTT.

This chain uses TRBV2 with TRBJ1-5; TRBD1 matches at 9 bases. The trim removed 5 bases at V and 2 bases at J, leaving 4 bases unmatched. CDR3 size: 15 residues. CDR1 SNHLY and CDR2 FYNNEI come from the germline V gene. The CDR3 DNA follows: TGTGCCAGCAGTACGAGGACAGGGGGCAATCAGCCCCAGCATTTT. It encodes CASSTRTGGNQPQHF.